The clone carrying this TCR beta chain was found a few times. Its matching antigen is unknown. This entry comes from a study of CD8 T cells in ankylosing spondylitis. Each TCR beta library was made by quantitative 5'-RACE that incorporated molecular barcodes. Via MiXCR, TCRdb re-called the 5' RACE reads, giving one row per CDR3 protein. In the table there are a few hundred thousand distinct CDR3 sequences, 20% to 25% of which are singletons. The V and J ends lost 6 bases and 4 bases, in that order; junction bases with no gene match: 4. The CDR3 runs to 13 residues. The V gene's germline CDR1 is DFQATT and CDR2 SNEGSKA (reference sequence). Study-wide results and caveats: As reported, disease-linked clones showed significant enrichment in matched ankylosing spondylitis synovial fluid. A TCR beta motif of several highly homologous variants appeared characteristic of ankylosing spondylitis blood. In reactive arthritis synovial fluid and blood, some motif variants had been reported before.

This TCR was sampled from a male donor with ankylosing spondylitis. The sample comprised blood, either unsorted or a sorted T cell fraction (not recorded which). This chain connects TRBV20-1 to TRBJ2-3, with TRBD1 matching 10 bases. The CDR3 DNA is TGCAGTGCCCCGGGACAGGGGTCAGATACGCAGTATTTT. Residues: CSAPGQGSDTQYF.